The T cell receptor beta chain under discussion was sequenced for a study of beta chain features in type 1 diabetes. Every bit of the isolated RNA underwent reverse transcription, so sequencing read expressed TCRB transcripts. Some clones are missing from TCRdb's copy, which holds only in-frame ones; the method was immunoSEQ multiplex PCR. The sample lists about 340,000 clones, roughly 8% occurring once. The germline CDR1 and CDR2 sequences are MDHEN and SYDVKM. V lost 5 bases to trimming and J lost 4 bases, with 13 bases between them. The CDR3 length is 14 residues. Naive, central memory, regulatory and stem cell-like memory cells within the CD4+ compartment were sorted using CD45RO/CCR7/CD25/CD127/CD95/CD27.

The specimen sequenced was central memory CD4+ T cells from blood. The clonotype comes from a woman aged 18-29 years in good health. J is TRBJ2-3 and V is TRBV28; tentatively, D is TRBD2 (6 bases). CDR3 DNA: TGTGCCAGCAGTGTGGGCGGGAACGCAGATACGCAGTATTTT. Translation gives CASSVGGNADTQYF.